The entry below gives a single TCR beta chain sequence along with its context. Its antigen is unknown. This record comes from a study of long-term antiretroviral therapy in people with HIV. Overall study results and limits: Following ART, diversity rose but still fell short of transplant donor controls. Specimen acquisition occurred between the mid-2000s and the late 2010s, potentially under older ART regimens.

DNA was extracted from approximately 0.95-9.8 million thawed cryopreserved PBMC. The CDR3 covers 13 residues. Germline loops: CDR1 MNHNS, CDR2 SASEGT. V was cut by 6 bases and J by 8 bases, with 14 bases left in between. The libraries were made with immunoSEQ v3.0 at survey level. The protocol was immunoSEQ multiplex PCR, while the TCRdb copy is restricted to in-frame clones and leaves out a portion. Of about 23,000 clones listed, around four fifths are singletons. The material was unsorted PBMCs, obtained 1.6 years after starting antiretroviral therapy. The TCR comes from a man in his forties with HIV. The V and J genes are TRBV6-1 and TRBJ2-1, with D maybe TRBD2 (5 bases). Written as DNA, the CDR3 is TGTGCCAGCAGACCAGAAATGCGGGATGAGCAGTTCTTC. This sequence encodes CASRPEMRDEQFF.